One and the same sample provided the 30 T cell receptor beta chains below, sequenced in a study of regulatory T cells in long-lasting Graves disease. The time point: persistent/refractory GD, antithyroid drugs over 5 years with positive TRAb. TCR sequences were obtained from RNA taken from PBMCs. Arm-PCR of CDR3 regions and iRepertoire HTBI primers were the basis on which TCR beta libraries were built. TCRdb processed the multiplex PCR reads anew with MiXCR; each CDR3 protein has one entry. This table holds about 300,000 distinct CDR3 sequences, around a fifth found once. The input for sequencing was peripheral blood mononuclear cells (PBMCs), taken when the disease was refractory, from a patient treated with antithyroid drugs. All receptors derive from a female donor with Graves disease.

The gene calls are TRBV27 and TRBJ2-7, with D maybe TRBD1 (6 bases). Germline lookup yields CDR1 MNHEY and CDR2 SMNVEV (reference sequence). V was trimmed by 2 bases and J by 5 bases, leaving 16 bases between them. The CDR3 has 15 amino acids. The CDR3 spells CASSLTLWGQDEQYF. CDR3 bases: TGTGCCAGCAGTTTAACGTTGTGGGGGCAAGACGAGCAGTACTTC.

This clonotype was seen repeatedly, ten times or more. CDR3: CASSSIRRQETQYF. The CDR3 nucleotides read TGTGCCAGCAGTTCAATTAGGCGACAAGAGACCCAGTACTTC. This chain joins TRBV28 and TRBJ2-5; D is unresolved. The CDR3 totals 14 residues. Germline V gene lookup returns CDR1 MDHEN and CDR2 SYDVKM. V was trimmed by 4 bases and J by 2 bases, leaving 11 bases between them.

This clonotype has just a few counts. This sequence joins TRBV28 and TRBJ2-1, with 12 bases identical to TRBD2. CDR1 and CDR2 (germline): MDHEN, SYDVKM. The V segment lost 11 bases and the J segment 7 bases; nucleotides outside the gene matches: 3. This CDR3 region has 12 residues. For the CDR3, the DNA is TGTGCCGCTAGCGGGAGGGAGAATGAGCAGTTCTTC. Amino acid sequence: CAASGRENEQFF.

In its sample, this clonotype was seen a few times. The chain combines TRBV2 with TRBJ2-2, with D possibly TRBD1 on 6 matching bases. CDR1 is SNHLY and CDR2 is FYNNEI in the germline V gene. The CDR3 is made up of 16 amino acids. V was trimmed by 5 bases and J by 0 bases, leaving 13 bases between them. The CDR3 nucleotides are TGTGCCAGCAGTCTTACCGGGACAACGAACACCGGGGAGCTGTTTTTT. It specifies CASSLTGTTNTGELFF.

This clonotype occurred many times. J is TRBJ2-7 and V is TRBV28; D not certain. The CDR3 loop spans 15 amino acids. CDR1 is MDHEN and CDR2 is SYDVKM in the germline V gene. V dropped 5 bases and J dropped 0 bases, with 14 bases sitting between them. The CDR3 sequence: CASSVTAYSSYEQYF. DNA of the CDR3: TGTGCCAGCAGTGTCACAGCTTACTCCTCCTACGAGCAGTACTTC.

The rearrangement uses TRBV18 and TRBJ2-7, with D tentatively TRBD1 or TRBD2 (5 bases each). The CDR3 is 14 residues long. CDR1 is KGHSH and CDR2 is LQKENI in the germline V gene. Trimming took off 6 bases at V and 2 bases at J, with 14 bases between the two ends. CDR3 coding DNA: TGTGCCAGCTCTCACGGGGCGGGCACCTACGAGCAGTACTTC. This sequence encodes CASSHGAGTYEQYF.

This clonotype showed up just a few times. J is TRBJ2-2 and V is TRBV6-2 or TRBV6-3; TRBD1 agrees at 8 bases. V was clipped by 10 bases and J by 5 bases; unmatched bases: 12. This CDR3 region has 15 residues. From germline, CDR1 is MNHEY and CDR2 SVGEGT. CDR3 region: CATGPDRGDTGELFF. The CDR3 DNA reads as TGTGCCACCGGACCCGACAGGGGAGATACCGGGGAGCTGTTTTTT.

This clonotype was seen many times. This chain connects TRBV28 to TRBJ1-2; possibly TRBD1 for D (5 bases). The germline gives CDR1 MDHEN, CDR2 SYDVKM. The CDR3 has 14 amino acids. V lost 3 bases and J 2 bases, leaving 10 bases between the germline ends. Written as DNA, the CDR3 is TGTGCCAGCAGTTTCGGGACGGGGAACTATGGCTACACCTTC. Translation gives CASSFGTGNYGYTF.

In this sample, this clonotype turned up a few times. This chain uses TRBV5-1 with TRBJ1-1; D call uncertain. With 4 bases removed from V and 1 base from J, the gap between germline ends came to 11 bases. The CDR3 is 14 amino acids. Germline-derived CDR1 and CDR2 are SGHRS and YFSETQ. CDR3 protein: CASSGSQSNTEAFF. DNA for the CDR3: TGCGCCAGCAGCGGGTCCCAATCGAACACTGAAGCTTTCTTT.

Only one count was recorded for this clonotype. A much larger clonotype is one base distant, so this may be a read error. J is TRBJ1-4 and V is TRBV7-2; D gene uncertain. Trimming stripped 1 base from V and 8 bases from J, with 14 bases between. There are 15 residues in the CDR3. Germline V gene lookup returns CDR1 SGHTA and CDR2 FQGNSA. The CDR3 reads CASSLGRQSREKLFF. The CDR3 DNA sequence: TGTGCCAGCAGCTTAGGGAGACAATCGCGCGAAAAACTGTTTTTT. The entire variable domain, with the rest obtained from reference TRBV7-2 and TRBJ1-4, is as follows: GAGVSQSPSNKVTEKGKDVELRCDPISGHTALYWYRQSLGQGLEFLIYFQGNSAPDKSGLPSDRFSAERTGGSVSTLTIQRTQQEDSAVYLCASSLGRQSREKLFFGSGTQLSVL.

The table lists this clonotype with many counts. The rearrangement links TRBV5-5 to TRBJ2-7; a possible D gene is TRBD1 (6 bases). Trimming pared 4 bases from V and 0 bases from J, leaving 11 bases between. The length of the CDR3 is 14 residues. CDR1 and CDR2 from the germline V gene are SGHKS and YYEKEE (reference sequence). The CDR3 DNA reads as TGTGCCAGCAGCGCAGGACAGATCTCCTACGAGCAGTACTTC. This translates into CASSAGQISYEQYF.

V is TRBV9 and J is TRBJ2-7, with a tentative D call TRBD1 (6 bases). V lost 3 bases and J lost 0, with 13 bases in between. CDR3 size: 15 residues. CDR1 is SGDLS and CDR2 is YYNGEE in the germline V gene. The CDR3 DNA follows: TGTGCCAGCAGCGCAGGACAGCTTCGCTCCTACGAGCAGTACTTC. This sequence encodes CASSAGQLRSYEQYF. The full variable domain, with the rest looked up from reference TRBV9 and TRBJ2-7, is DSGVTQTPKHLITATGQRVTLRCSPRSGDLSVYWYQQSLDQGLQFLIQYYNGEERAKGNILERFSAQQFPDLHSELNLSSLELGDSALYFCASSAGQLRSYEQYFGPGTRLTVT.

This clonotype came up many times. The rearrangement links TRBV11-3 to TRBJ2-3, with D possibly TRBD2 on 6 matching bases. Trimming left V 2 bases short and J 2 bases short, with 11 bases between. CDR3 size: 15 residues. Looked up from germline, CDR1 is SGHNT and CDR2 is YENEEA. The CDR3 DNA is TGTGCCAGCAGCTTAAGACTAGGATCCACAGATACGCAGTATTTT. Protein sequence: CASSLRLGSTDTQYF.

Only a few counts were recorded for this clonotype. J is TRBJ2-7 and V is TRBV7-2; 7 bases line up with TRBD2. Germline CDR1 and CDR2: SGHTA and FQGNSA. This CDR3 contains 15 residues. With 1 base clipped from V and 2 bases from J, the junction kept 5 bases outside the gene matches. CDR3 coding DNA: TGTGCCAGCAGCTTAGTTAGCGGGCTTACCTACGAGCAGTACTTC. It is translated as CASSLVSGLTYEQYF.

This clonotype has only one observation. The V and J genes are TRBV30 and TRBJ2-7, with TRBD2 matching over 10 bases. The CDR3 is 13 residues long. After removal of 6 bases from V and 5 bases from J, the junction contained 7 bases not matched to a gene. Germline values: CDR1 GTSNPN, CDR2 SVGIG (reference sequence). The CDR3 bases are TGTGCCTGCCTAGCGGGAGAGGGTAACGAGCAGTACTTC. It yields the protein CACLAGEGNEQYF.

The V and J genes are TRBV30 and TRBJ1-5, with D unresolved. The CDR3 covers 14 residues. The germline V gene has CDR1 GTSNPN and CDR2 SVGIG (reference sequence). Trimming shortened V by 1 base and J by 7 bases, and 14 bases separated the two germline ends. For the CDR3, the DNA is TGTGCCTGGAGTGAGGCACCACTTAGGCAGCCCCAGCATTTT. It is translated as CAWSEAPLRQPQHF.

Ten or more counts support this clonotype. The chain is built from TRBV7-9 and TRBJ2-7; no clear D gene. This CDR3 contains 13 residues. The germline V and J ends were trimmed by 0 bases and 3 bases, with 6 bases remaining between them. Germline values: CDR1 SEHNR, CDR2 FQNEAQ (reference sequence). Here the CDR3 reads CASSLAGHYEQYF. The CDR3 bases are TGTGCCAGCAGCTTAGCCGGTCACTACGAGCAGTACTTC.

This clonotype turned up a few times. The chain recombines TRBV5-6 with TRBJ1-2; D perhaps matches TRBD1 (5 bases). Germline CDR1 and CDR2: SGHDT and YYEEEE. Trimming took off 0 bases at V and 2 bases at J, with 17 bases between the two ends. The CDR3 has 17 amino acids. Here the CDR3 DNA reads TGTGCCAGCAGCTTGGAGATTTACGGACATAAGAACTATGGCTACACCTTC. It translates to CASSLEIYGHKNYGYTF.

This clonotype has ten or more counts. The V call is TRBV27, the J call TRBJ1-1; D remains ambiguous. Germline V gene sequence: CDR1 MNHEY, CDR2 SMNVEV (reference sequence). The length of the CDR3 is 14 residues. Trimming stripped 1 base from V and 2 bases from J, with 8 bases between. The CDR3 DNA is TGTGCCAGCAGTTTATTTCCAGATAACACTGAAGCTTTCTTT. Encoded protein: CASSLFPDNTEAFF.

This chain uses TRBV25-1 with TRBJ1-6; 8 positions agree with TRBD1. Germline-derived CDR1 and CDR2 are MGHDK and SYGVNS. The V segment lost 5 bases and the J segment 5 bases; nucleotides outside the gene matches: 8. The CDR3 runs to 16 residues. This CDR3 reads CASSNQGAGHNSPLHF. In DNA form, the CDR3 reads TGTGCCAGCAGTAACCAGGGGGCGGGCCATAATTCACCCCTCCACTTT.

The V call is TRBV7-9, the J call TRBJ1-6; a weak D match, TRBD1 (6 bases). The V end was cut by 4 bases, the J end by 10 bases, with 14 bases between. The CDR3 runs 14 residues. Germline V lookup: CDR1 SEHNR, CDR2 FQNEAQ (reference sequence). The CDR3 protein is CASSYEQGSSPLHF. The DNA for the CDR3 is TGTGCCAGCAGCTACGAACAGGGATCCTCACCCCTCCACTTT.

This clonotype appeared a few times. Being one base from a much bigger clone, this may be a read error. The V and J genes are TRBV3-1 and TRBJ1-6; 7 nucleotides line up with TRBD1. Germline V CDR1 and CDR2: LGHDT, YNNKEL (reference sequence). The CDR3 is made up of 16 amino acids. Here the CDR3 reads CASNQRETGLPAPLHF. As DNA, the CDR3 is TGTGCCAGCAACCAAAGGGAGACAGGGTTACCCGCACCCCTCCACTTT.

This clonotype was picked up many times. The V and J genes are TRBV7-2 and TRBJ2-7; weak D call: TRBD2 (5 bases). V shed 6 bases and J shed 1 base, with 10 bases lying between them. Germline assignment: CDR1 SGHTA and CDR2 FQGNSA. CDR3 length: 13 amino acids. The CDR3 loop is CASSLRGSYEQYF. The CDR3 DNA follows: TGTGCCAGCAGTTTACGGGGATCCTACGAGCAGTACTTC. Drawing the rest from reference TRBV7-2 and TRBJ2-7, the complete variable domain is GAGVSQSPSNKVTEKGKDVELRCDPISGHTALYWYRQSLGQGLEFLIYFQGNSAPDKSGLPSDRFSAERTGGSVSTLTIQRTQQEDSAVYLCASSLRGSYEQYFGPGTRLTVT.

The chain has TRBV7-8 and TRBJ2-1, with D perhaps TRBD2 (5 bases). The ends were cut back, 4 bases at V and 4 bases at J, with 14 bases in the middle. This CDR3 spans 15 amino acids. The germline gives CDR1 SGHVS, CDR2 FQNEAQ. The CDR3 spells CASSSAGGNYNEQFF. Written as DNA, the CDR3 is TGTGCCAGCAGCTCCGCTGGAGGCAATTACAATGAGCAGTTCTTC.

This clonotype came up many times. The rearrangement uses TRBV5-1 and TRBJ2-1; 10 bases agree with TRBD2. CDR3 length: 14 residues. Germline lookup yields CDR1 SGHRS and CDR2 YFSETQ. After removal of 9 bases from V and 5 bases from J, the junction contained 8 bases not matched to a gene. CDR3 sequence: CATATSGSNNEQFF. CDR3 nucleotides: TGCGCCACCGCGACTAGCGGGTCCAACAATGAGCAGTTCTTC.

J is TRBJ1-1 and V is TRBV7-9; D is unclear. The length of the CDR3 is 15 residues. Between the trimmed V and J ends, which lost 6 bases and 2 bases, there was a span of 16 bases. In germline, CDR1 is SEHNR, CDR2 FQNEAQ (reference sequence). The chain's CDR3 is CASRPQGGFNTEAFF. The DNA for the CDR3 is TGTGCCAGCAGGCCGCAAGGAGGGTTTAACACTGAAGCTTTCTTT.

The table lists this clonotype with many counts. V gene TRBV27 combines with J gene TRBJ2-2; no clear D. Germline assignment: CDR1 MNHEY and CDR2 SMNVEV (reference sequence). The V end was cut by 6 bases, the J end by 4 bases, with 9 bases between. CDR3 length: 13 residues. The CDR3 region is CASSLLLTGELFF. DNA of the CDR3: TGTGCCAGCAGCTTACTCCTCACCGGGGAGCTGTTTTTT.

This clonotype was recorded a few times. The chain has TRBV7-2 and TRBJ1-4; D gene ambiguous. There are 15 residues in the CDR3. V was clipped by 1 base and J by 7 bases, with 13 bases between them. The V gene's germline CDR1 is SGHTA and CDR2 FQGNSA. In nucleotides, the CDR3 is TGTGCCAGCAGCTTAGGCCTCCGGGGTAGTGAAAAACTGTTTTTT. This gives the protein CASSLGLRGSEKLFF.

The chain is built from TRBV5-1 and TRBJ2-7, with TRBD1 matching 7 bases. CDR1 is SGHRS, CDR2 YFSETQ, per germline. Trimming removed 0 bases from V and 3 bases from J; junction bases left unmatched: 15. This CDR3 has 18 amino acids. The CDR3, as DNA: TGCGCCAGCAGCTTGGGACAGGGAATTCTTTCAGAACGCTACGAGCAGTACTTC. It yields the protein CASSLGQGILSERYEQYF.

This clonotype was counted at least ten times. The gene calls are TRBV20-1 and TRBJ2-7; TRBD2 matches 9 bases. The CDR3 contains 17 residues. The junction had 11 bases not matched to a gene; V was cut back by 1 base and J by 1 base. Germline values: CDR1 DFQATT, CDR2 SNEGSKA (reference sequence). The CDR3 sequence is CSARGSPSGAYSYEQYF. CDR3 sequence (DNA): TGCAGTGCTAGAGGTTCGCCTAGCGGGGCGTATTCCTACGAGCAGTACTTC.